One sample yielded the 25 T cell receptor beta chains listed below, sequenced in a study of blood T cell repertoires in COVID-19. Here immunoSEQ multiplex PCR was the method, and the copy in TCRdb shows in-frame clones only, minus some. Of 110,000 or so clones listed, 80% to 90% are singletons. Sequencing was carried out using peripheral blood. The source is a man aged 35-49 years with acute or convalescent COVID-19.

V and J are TRBV7-2 and TRBJ2-1; 8 positions agree with TRBD1. After removal of 5 bases from V and 0 bases from J, the junction contained 6 bases not matched to a gene. The CDR3 extends over 16 amino acids. Germline loops: CDR1 SGHTA, CDR2 FQGNSA. In nucleotides, the CDR3 is TGTGCCAGCAGCCGTGGGACAGGAAGCTCCTACAATGAGCAGTTCTTC. Translation: CASSRGTGSSYNEQFF.

V usage is TRBV11-2 and J usage is TRBJ2-2; maybe TRBD2 (5 bases). The germline V gene has CDR1 SGHAT and CDR2 FQNNGV. CDR3 length: 15 residues. V was trimmed by 1 base and J by 7 bases, leaving 13 bases between them. The CDR3 protein is CASSLVGAGVGELFF. The CDR3 region has the DNA TGTGCCAGCAGCTTAGTGGGAGCTGGGGTCGGGGAGCTGTTTTTT.

The chain has TRBV5-1 and TRBJ1-3; a possible D gene is TRBD1 (5 bases). The CDR3 has 16 residues. The germline gives CDR1 SGHRS, CDR2 YFSETQ. V lost 0 bases and J lost 0, with 10 bases in between. The CDR3 DNA reads as TGCGCCAGCAGCTTGGGGGGCATAAACTCTGGAAACACCATATATTTT. Amino acid sequence: CASSLGGINSGNTIYF.

In DNA, the CDR3 is TGCAGCGTTACAGGGGGAGTAACAACTAATGAAAAACTGTTTTTT. It yields the protein CSVTGGVTTNEKLFF. The V call is TRBV29-1, the J call TRBJ1-4; the match to TRBD1 covers 8 bases. Germline CDR1 SQVTM, CDR2 ANQGSEA. This CDR3 comprises 15 residues. Trimming cost V 5 bases and J 0 bases; bases outside gene matches: 5.

This chain connects TRBV11-3 to TRBJ1-6; possible D gene TRBD1, 6 bases. The V end lost 5 bases, the J end lost 8 bases, and 25 bases lay between the germline ends. The CDR3 spans 18 residues. Germline V gives CDR1 SGHNT, CDR2 YENEEA. The CDR3 bases are TGTGCCAGCAGCCCCCCCAATCGGGGGGCGAACATAGATTCACCCCTCCACTTT. Translated, it gives CASSPPNRGANIDSPLHF.

V gene TRBV12-3 or TRBV12-4 combines with J gene TRBJ2-5, with no clear D. The germline V and J ends were trimmed by 10 bases and 3 bases, with 15 bases remaining between them. The CDR3 has 13 residues. CDR3 protein: CAMCVASEETQYF. As DNA, the CDR3 is TGTGCCATGTGTGTGGCTAGTGAAGAGACCCAGTACTTC.

The chain joins TRBV18 to TRBJ2-5; 9 bases are a match to TRBD1. Looked up from germline, CDR1 is KGHSH and CDR2 is LQKENI. This CDR3 contains 15 residues. V shed 0 bases and J 4 bases; nucleotides not matched to a gene: 3. CDR3 nucleotide sequence: TGTGCCAGCTCACCACCGATACAGGGGGCAGAGACCCAGTACTTC. This sequence encodes CASSPPIQGAETQYF.

This CDR3 reads CASSLRDEQFF. The CDR3 DNA reads TGTGCCAGCAGTTTAAGAGATGAGCAGTTCTTC. The V gene is TRBV27, the J gene TRBJ2-1, with D unclear. In germline, CDR1 is MNHEY, CDR2 SMNVEV (reference sequence). This CDR3 contains 11 residues. The V end was cut by 2 bases, the J end by 8 bases, with 4 bases between.

The chain employs TRBV29-1 and TRBJ2-1; 12 bases are a match to TRBD2. Germline V lookup: CDR1 SQVTM, CDR2 ANQGSEA. The CDR3 consists of 15 residues. V trimming: 5 bases; J trimming: 2 bases; junction bases outside the gene matches: 4. The CDR3 bases are TGCAGCGTTACCGGACTAGCGGGGCCCTACAATGAGCAGTTCTTC. Its protein is CSVTGLAGPYNEQFF.

The chain carries TRBV7-6 and TRBJ2-7; 8 nucleotides line up with TRBD1. With V trimmed by 2 bases and J by 4 bases, 4 bases remained unmatched. The CDR3 spans 14 residues. The germline CDR1 and CDR2 sequences are SGHVS and FNYEAQ. The CDR3 loop is CASSLKDRGYEQYF. Written as DNA, the CDR3 is TGTGCCAGCAGCTTAAAAGACAGGGGTTACGAGCAGTACTTC.

J is TRBJ2-1 and V is TRBV7-2, with a weak D call TRBD2 (7 bases). This CDR3 has 16 residues. Per the germline V gene, CDR1 is SGHTA and CDR2 is FQGNSA. Trimming took 1 base from V and 7 from J, leaving 17 bases between them. This chain's CDR3 is CASSLVLGGAWNEQFF. In DNA, the CDR3 is TGTGCCAGCAGCTTAGTGCTGGGGGGGGCGTGGAATGAGCAGTTCTTC.

The J gene is TRBJ2-2, the V gene TRBV5-1; a possible D gene is TRBD2 (7 bases). The CDR3 runs 17 residues. Germline loops: CDR1 SGHRS, CDR2 YFSETQ. V lost 2 bases to trimming and J lost 6 bases, with 20 bases between them. DNA of the CDR3: TGCGCCAGCAGCTTTGACCCCCCCGGGGGGCGGGCCGGGGAGCTGTTTTTT. This encodes CASSFDPPGGRAGELFF. The full variable domain, in which reference TRBV5-1 and TRBJ2-2 provide the parts outside the CDR3, is KAGVTQTPRYLIKTRGQQVTLSCSPISGHRSVSWYQQTPGQGLQFLFEYFSETQRNKGNFPGRFSGRQFSNSRSEMNVSTLELGDSALYLCASSFDPPGGRAGELFFGEGSRLTVL.

This clone was seen a handful of times. The chain is built from TRBV2 and TRBJ1-6; D remains ambiguous. The V gene lost 6 bases and the J gene lost 0 bases, with 3 bases spanning the gap. The CDR3 is made up of 13 amino acids. CDR1 is SNHLY, CDR2 FYNNEI, per germline. The chain's CDR3 is CASRSSYNSPLHF. The CDR3 DNA is TGTGCCAGCAGGAGCTCCTATAATTCACCCCTCCACTTT.

The V and J genes are TRBV29-1 and TRBJ1-5, with 8 bases lining up with TRBD1. V was pared by 5 bases and J by 0 bases, with 3 bases of the junction left unmatched. The germline V gene has CDR1 SQVTM and CDR2 ANQGSEA. CDR3 size: 14 residues. The CDR3 spells CSVRTGYSNQPQHF. The CDR3 DNA reads as TGCAGCGTTCGGACAGGGTATAGCAATCAGCCCCAGCATTTT. Filled out from reference TRBV29-1 and TRBJ1-5, the complete variable domain reads SAVISQKPSRDICQRGTSLTIQCQVDSQVTMMFWYRQQPGQSLTLIATANQGSEATYESGFVIDKFPISRPNLTFSTLTVSNMSPEDSSIYLCSVRTGYSNQPQHFGDGTRLSIL.

The chain combines TRBV11-2 with TRBJ2-7; D unclear. The CDR3 is 11 residues long. From germline, CDR1 is SGHAT and CDR2 FQNNGV. Trimming removed 2 bases at V and 5 bases at J, with 4 bases between. In DNA, the CDR3 is TGTGCCAGCAGCTTAACAAACGAGCAGTACTTC. Translated: CASSLTNEQYF.

The chain carries TRBV10-3 and TRBJ2-7; TRBD2 might be the D (6 bases). This CDR3 has 15 residues. V dropped 8 bases and J dropped 2 bases, with 19 bases sitting between them. Germline-derived CDR1 and CDR2 are ENHRY and SYGVKD. The CDR3 DNA is TGTGCCATCGCCGGAGTAAATAGCGGTCCCTACGAGCAGTACTTC. Protein product: CAIAGVNSGPYEQYF.

The CDR3 loop reads CASSSYRGGDKNIQYF. The CDR3 nucleotides are TGTGCCAGCAGCTCATATCGGGGGGGAGACAAAAACATTCAGTACTTC. This rearrangement joins TRBV7-2 to TRBJ2-4; the match to TRBD2 covers 8 bases. The trim removed 4 bases at V and 3 bases at J, leaving 8 bases unmatched. This CDR3 has 16 residues. Germline CDR1 SGHTA, CDR2 FQGNSA.

The chain links TRBV27 to TRBJ2-1, with D perhaps TRBD2 (5 bases). The CDR3 loop spans 15 amino acids. Germline V gene lookup returns CDR1 MNHEY and CDR2 SMNVEV (reference sequence). Trimming took off 2 bases at V and 2 bases at J, with 10 bases between the two ends. The CDR3 bases are TGTGCCAGCAGTTTAAGCAGCGGTCCCTACAATGAGCAGTTCTTC. Its translation is CASSLSSGPYNEQFF.

This sequence joins TRBV4-2 and TRBJ1-5; TRBD1 matches at 11 bases. The CDR3 has 15 amino acids. Germline loops: CDR1 LGHNA, CDR2 YNFKEQ. The V and J ends lost 2 bases and 5 bases, in that order; junction bases with no gene match: 2. The CDR3 sequence: CASSQPGQGDQPQHF. In nucleotides, the CDR3 is TGTGCCAGCAGCCAACCGGGACAGGGGGATCAGCCCCAGCATTTT.

V and J are TRBV4-1 and TRBJ2-1, with 7 bases lining up with TRBD2. J was trimmed by 7 bases and V by 0 bases; bases with no gene match: 12. The CDR3 runs to 17 residues. Per germline, CDR1 MGHRA and CDR2 YSYEKL. The CDR3 sequence: CASSQDLGSGLPNEQFF. The DNA for the CDR3 is TGCGCCAGCAGCCAAGATCTAGGTAGCGGGCTACCGAATGAGCAGTTCTTC.

The chain employs TRBV15 and TRBJ2-4, with TRBD1 as a possible D gene (5 bases). Looked up from germline, CDR1 is LNHNV and CDR2 is YYDKDF (reference sequence). This CDR3 spans 15 amino acids. V lost 1 base and J lost 5, with 12 bases in between. This CDR3 is CATSRAGNIENIQYF. The CDR3 bases are TGTGCCACCAGCAGAGCAGGGAATATCGAAAACATTCAGTACTTC.

The chain combines TRBV2 with TRBJ2-2; D gene unclear. Germline loops: CDR1 SNHLY, CDR2 FYNNEI. Between the trimmed V and J ends, which lost 4 bases and 1 base, there was a span of 7 bases. This CDR3 is 14 amino acids long. CDR3: CASSGFRNTGELFF. The DNA for the CDR3 is TGTGCCAGCAGTGGTTTCAGGAACACCGGGGAGCTGTTTTTT. Full variable domain (rest looked up from reference TRBV2 and TRBJ2-2): EPEVTQTPSHQVTQMGQEVILRCVPISNHLYFYWYRQILGQKVEFLVSFYNNEISEKSEIFDDQFSVERPDGSNFTLKIRSTKLEDSAMYFCASSGFRNTGELFFGEGSRLTVL.

This clone was seen only once. CDR3 residues: CASSLRTSGGETQYF. For the CDR3, the DNA is TGTGCCAGCAGCCTCAGGACTAGCGGGGGTGAGACCCAGTACTTC. The rearrangement uses TRBV11-2 and TRBJ2-5; TRBD2 aligns across 13 bases. Germline CDR1 is SGHAT and CDR2 is FQNNGV. Trimming at V came to 5 bases and at J to 5 bases, leaving 5 bases not matched to a gene. This CDR3 region has 15 residues.

The chain joins TRBV7-2 to TRBJ1-2; D is perhaps TRBD1 (5 bases). Germline V gene data show CDR1 as SGHTA and CDR2 as FQGNSA. This CDR3 is 14 amino acids long. The germline V and J ends were trimmed by 9 bases and 3 bases, with 17 bases remaining between them. The CDR3 here is CASAPSGGDYGYTF. In DNA form, the CDR3 reads TGTGCCAGTGCACCTAGTGGGGGGGACTATGGCTACACCTTC.

The CDR3 nucleotides read TGCGCCAGCAGCCAAGTGATACTAGCGGGGGGGCCCGATACGCAGTATTTT. Protein: CASSQVILAGGPDTQYF. V usage is TRBV4-1 and J usage is TRBJ2-3; 13 nucleotides line up with TRBD2. The ends lost 1 base at V and 6 bases at J; junction bases unmatched: 7. The germline V gene encodes CDR1 MGHRA and CDR2 YSYEKL. The CDR3 sequence is 17 residues long.